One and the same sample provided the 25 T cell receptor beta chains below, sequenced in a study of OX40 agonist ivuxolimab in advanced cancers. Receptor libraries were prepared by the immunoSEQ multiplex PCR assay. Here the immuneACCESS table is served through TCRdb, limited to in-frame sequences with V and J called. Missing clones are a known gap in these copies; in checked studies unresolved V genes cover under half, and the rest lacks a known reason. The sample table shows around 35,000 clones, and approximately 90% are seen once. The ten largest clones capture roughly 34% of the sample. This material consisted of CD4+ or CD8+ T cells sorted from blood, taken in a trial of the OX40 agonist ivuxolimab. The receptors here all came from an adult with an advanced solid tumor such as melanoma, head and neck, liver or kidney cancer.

DNA of the CDR3: TGCGCCAGCAGCCAAGGGACTTTTGGGGCCAACGTCCTGACTTTC. Its translation: CASSQGTFGANVLTF. This sequence joins TRBV5-1 and TRBJ2-6, with TRBD2 as a possible D gene (6 bases). The V end was cut by 4 bases, the J end by 3 bases, with 11 bases between. Germline loops: CDR1 SGHRS, CDR2 YFSETQ. The CDR3 length is 15 residues.

CDR3 residues: CASSSRTYLSYNEQFF. The DNA of the CDR3 is TGTGCCAGCAGCTCCCGGACTTACCTCTCCTACAATGAGCAGTTCTTC. The V and J genes are TRBV11-2 and TRBJ2-1; tentative D call: TRBD2 (5 bases). CDR1 is SGHAT, CDR2 FQNNGV, per germline. The V end was cut by 4 bases, the J end by 0 bases, with 13 bases between. CDR3 size: 16 residues.

The CDR3 loop reads CASGQYERGNQPQHF. Written as DNA, the CDR3 is TGTGCCAGCGGACAGTATGAACGAGGCAATCAGCCCCAGCATTTT. The chain recombines TRBV28 with TRBJ1-5; possibly TRBD1 for D (6 bases). Germline assignment: CDR1 MDHEN and CDR2 SYDVKM. The V and J ends lost 8 bases and 2 bases respectively, with 16 bases between them. The CDR3 is made up of 15 amino acids.

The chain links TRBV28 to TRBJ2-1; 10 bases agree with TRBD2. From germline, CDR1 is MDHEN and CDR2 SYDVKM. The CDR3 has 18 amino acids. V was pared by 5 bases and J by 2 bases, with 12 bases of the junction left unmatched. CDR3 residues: CASSPPGLAEWAYNEQFF. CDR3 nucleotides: TGTGCCAGCAGTCCCCCCGGACTAGCGGAGTGGGCCTACAATGAGCAGTTCTTC. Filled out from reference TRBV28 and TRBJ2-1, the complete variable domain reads DVKVTQSSRYLVKRTGEKVFLECVQDMDHENMFWYRQDPGLGLRLIYFSYDVKMKEKGDIPEGYSVSREKKERFSLILESASTNQTSMYLCASSPPGLAEWAYNEQFFGPGTRLTVL.

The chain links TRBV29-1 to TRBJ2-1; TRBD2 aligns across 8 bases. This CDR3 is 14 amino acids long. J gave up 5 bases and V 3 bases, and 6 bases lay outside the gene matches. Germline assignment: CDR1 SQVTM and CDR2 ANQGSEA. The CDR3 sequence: CSVEGLEVHNEQFF. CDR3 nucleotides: TGCAGCGTTGAGGGACTAGAGGTTCACAATGAGCAGTTCTTC.

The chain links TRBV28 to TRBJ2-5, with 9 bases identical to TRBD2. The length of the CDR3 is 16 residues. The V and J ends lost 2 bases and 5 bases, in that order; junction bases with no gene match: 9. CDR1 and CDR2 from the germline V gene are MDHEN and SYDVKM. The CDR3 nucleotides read TGTGCCAGCAGTTTAGGAGGCGGGAGGGGGCGGGAGACCCAGTACTTC. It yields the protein CASSLGGGRGRETQYF.

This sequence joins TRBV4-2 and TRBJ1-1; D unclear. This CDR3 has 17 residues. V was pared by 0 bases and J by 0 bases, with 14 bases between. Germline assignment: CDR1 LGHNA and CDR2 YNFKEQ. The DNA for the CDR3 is TGTGCCAGCAGCCAAGATCCCCCGTCTGGGATGAACACTGAAGCTTTCTTT. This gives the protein CASSQDPPSGMNTEAFF.

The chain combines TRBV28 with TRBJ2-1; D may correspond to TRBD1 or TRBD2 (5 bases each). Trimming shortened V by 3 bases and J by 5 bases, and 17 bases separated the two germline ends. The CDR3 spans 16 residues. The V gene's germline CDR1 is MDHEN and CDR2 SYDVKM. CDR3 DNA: TGTGCCAGCAGTTTTACTATGCCGGGGCCAGACAATGAGCAGTTCTTC. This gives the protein CASSFTMPGPDNEQFF.

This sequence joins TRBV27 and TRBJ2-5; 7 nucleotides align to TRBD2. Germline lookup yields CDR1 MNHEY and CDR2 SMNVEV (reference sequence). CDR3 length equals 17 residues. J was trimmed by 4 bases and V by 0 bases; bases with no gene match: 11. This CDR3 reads CASSLSPSGHPVETQYF. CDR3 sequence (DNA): TGTGCCAGCAGTTTATCGCCTAGCGGCCACCCCGTAGAGACCCAGTACTTC.

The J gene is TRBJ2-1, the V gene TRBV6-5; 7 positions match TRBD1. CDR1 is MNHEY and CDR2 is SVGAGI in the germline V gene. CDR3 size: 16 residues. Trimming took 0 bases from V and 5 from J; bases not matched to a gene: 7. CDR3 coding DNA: TGTGCCAGCAGTTACTCGGCAGGACAGGTAAACAATGAGCAGTTCTTC. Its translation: CASSYSAGQVNNEQFF.

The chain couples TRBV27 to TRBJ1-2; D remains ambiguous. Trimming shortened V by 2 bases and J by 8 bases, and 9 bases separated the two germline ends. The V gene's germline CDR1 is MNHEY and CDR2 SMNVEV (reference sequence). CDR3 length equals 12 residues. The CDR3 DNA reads TGTGCCAGCAGTTTAATGGGAGGCGGCTACACCTTC. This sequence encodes CASSLMGGGYTF.

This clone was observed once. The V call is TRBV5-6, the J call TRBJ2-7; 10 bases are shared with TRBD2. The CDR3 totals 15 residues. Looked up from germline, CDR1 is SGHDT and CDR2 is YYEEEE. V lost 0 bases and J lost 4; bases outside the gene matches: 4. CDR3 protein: CASSLEAAGGYEQYF. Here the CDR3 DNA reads TGTGCCAGCAGCTTGGAAGCAGCGGGAGGGTACGAGCAGTACTTC.

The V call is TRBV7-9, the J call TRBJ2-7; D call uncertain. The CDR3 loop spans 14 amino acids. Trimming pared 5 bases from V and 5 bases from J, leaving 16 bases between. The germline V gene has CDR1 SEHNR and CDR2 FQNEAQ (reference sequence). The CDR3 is CASSTTFLTDEQYF. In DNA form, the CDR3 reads TGTGCCAGCAGCACTACTTTTTTGACGGACGAGCAGTACTTC. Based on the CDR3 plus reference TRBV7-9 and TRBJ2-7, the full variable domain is DTGVSQNPRHKITKRGQNVTFRCDPISEHNRLYWYRQTLGQGPEFLTYFQNEAQLEKSRLLSDRFSAERPKGSFSTLEIQRTEQGDSAMYLCASSTTFLTDEQYFGPGTRLTVT.

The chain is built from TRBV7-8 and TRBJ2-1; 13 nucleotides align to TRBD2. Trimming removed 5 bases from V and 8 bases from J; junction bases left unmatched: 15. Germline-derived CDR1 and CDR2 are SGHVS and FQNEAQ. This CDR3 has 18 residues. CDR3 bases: TGTGCCAGCAGCCAATTCCCTCCCTATGGACTAGCGGGAGATGAGCAGTTCTTC. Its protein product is CASSQFPPYGLAGDEQFF.

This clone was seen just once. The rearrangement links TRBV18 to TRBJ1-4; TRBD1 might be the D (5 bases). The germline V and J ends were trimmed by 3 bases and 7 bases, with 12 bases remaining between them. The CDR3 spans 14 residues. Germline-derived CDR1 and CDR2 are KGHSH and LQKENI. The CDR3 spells CASSPAPGGEKLFF. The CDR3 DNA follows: TGTGCCAGCTCACCGGCTCCTGGGGGTGAAAAACTGTTTTTT.

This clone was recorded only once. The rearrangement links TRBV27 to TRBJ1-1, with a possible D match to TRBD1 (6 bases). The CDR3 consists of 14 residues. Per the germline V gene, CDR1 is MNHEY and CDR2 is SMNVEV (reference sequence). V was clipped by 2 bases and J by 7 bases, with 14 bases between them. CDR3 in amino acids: CASSLGGAQVEAFF. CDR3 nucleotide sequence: TGTGCCAGCAGTTTAGGGGGGGCTCAGGTTGAAGCTTTCTTT.

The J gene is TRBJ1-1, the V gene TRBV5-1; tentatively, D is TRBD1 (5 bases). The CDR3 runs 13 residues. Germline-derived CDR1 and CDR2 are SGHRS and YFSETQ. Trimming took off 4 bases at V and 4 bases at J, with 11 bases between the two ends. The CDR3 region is CASSRARGTEAFF. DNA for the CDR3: TGCGCCAGCAGCCGGGCGAGGGGCACTGAAGCTTTCTTT.

The CDR3 DNA reads TGTGCCAGCAGCGTAGTGGATACACCCTACGAGCAGTACTTC. It yields the protein CASSVVDTPYEQYF. The V gene is TRBV9, the J gene TRBJ2-7; D remains ambiguous. The germline V gene encodes CDR1 SGDLS and CDR2 YYNGEE. The CDR3 is 14 residues long. V lost 0 bases to trimming and J lost 2 bases, with 9 bases between them.

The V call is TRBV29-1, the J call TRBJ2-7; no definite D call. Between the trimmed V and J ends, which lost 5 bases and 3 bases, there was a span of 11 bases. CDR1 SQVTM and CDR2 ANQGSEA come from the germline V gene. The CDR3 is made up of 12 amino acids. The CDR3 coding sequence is TGCAGCGTTTCCCTGAACCTCTACGAGCAGTACTTC. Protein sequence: CSVSLNLYEQYF.

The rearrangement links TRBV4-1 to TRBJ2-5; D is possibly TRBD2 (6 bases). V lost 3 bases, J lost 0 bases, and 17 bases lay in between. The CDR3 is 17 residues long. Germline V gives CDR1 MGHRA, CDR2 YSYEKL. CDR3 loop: CASSQVILADYQETQYF. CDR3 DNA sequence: TGCGCCAGCAGCCAGGTGATTTTAGCGGACTACCAAGAGACCCAGTACTTC.

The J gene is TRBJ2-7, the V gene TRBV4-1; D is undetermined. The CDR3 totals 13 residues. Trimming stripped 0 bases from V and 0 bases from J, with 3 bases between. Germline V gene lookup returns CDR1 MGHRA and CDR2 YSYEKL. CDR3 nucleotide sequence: TGCGCCAGCAGCCAAGACTCCTCCTACGAGCAGTACTTC. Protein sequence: CASSQDSSYEQYF.

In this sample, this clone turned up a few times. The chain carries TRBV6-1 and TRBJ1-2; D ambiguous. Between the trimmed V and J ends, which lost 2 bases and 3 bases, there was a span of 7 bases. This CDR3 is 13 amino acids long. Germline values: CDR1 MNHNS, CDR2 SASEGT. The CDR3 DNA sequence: TGTGCCAGCAGTGAATGGCTCGACTATGGCTACACCTTC. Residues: CASSEWLDYGYTF.

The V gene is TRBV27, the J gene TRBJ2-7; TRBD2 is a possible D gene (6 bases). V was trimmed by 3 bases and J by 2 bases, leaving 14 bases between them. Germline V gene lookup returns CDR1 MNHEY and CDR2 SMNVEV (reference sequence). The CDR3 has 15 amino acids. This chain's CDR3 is CASSLALAYTYEQYF. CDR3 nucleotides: TGTGCCAGCAGTTTGGCCCTAGCGTATACCTACGAGCAGTACTTC.

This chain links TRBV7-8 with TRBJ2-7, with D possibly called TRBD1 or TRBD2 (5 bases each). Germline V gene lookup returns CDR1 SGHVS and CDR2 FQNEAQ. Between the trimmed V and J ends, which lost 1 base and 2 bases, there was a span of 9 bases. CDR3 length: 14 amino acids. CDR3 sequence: CASSLDRGPYEQYF. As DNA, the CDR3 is TGTGCCAGCAGCTTAGACCGGGGCCCCTACGAGCAGTACTTC.

The CDR3 spells CASRTHASGGGEQFF. CDR3 nucleotide sequence: TGTGCCAGTAGAACGCATGCTAGCGGGGGAGGTGAGCAGTTCTTC. The chain combines TRBV19 with TRBJ2-1; the match to TRBD2 covers 10 bases. J lost 9 bases, V lost 6 bases, and 11 bases had no gene match. Germline assignment: CDR1 LNHDA and CDR2 SQIVND (reference sequence). CDR3 size: 15 residues.